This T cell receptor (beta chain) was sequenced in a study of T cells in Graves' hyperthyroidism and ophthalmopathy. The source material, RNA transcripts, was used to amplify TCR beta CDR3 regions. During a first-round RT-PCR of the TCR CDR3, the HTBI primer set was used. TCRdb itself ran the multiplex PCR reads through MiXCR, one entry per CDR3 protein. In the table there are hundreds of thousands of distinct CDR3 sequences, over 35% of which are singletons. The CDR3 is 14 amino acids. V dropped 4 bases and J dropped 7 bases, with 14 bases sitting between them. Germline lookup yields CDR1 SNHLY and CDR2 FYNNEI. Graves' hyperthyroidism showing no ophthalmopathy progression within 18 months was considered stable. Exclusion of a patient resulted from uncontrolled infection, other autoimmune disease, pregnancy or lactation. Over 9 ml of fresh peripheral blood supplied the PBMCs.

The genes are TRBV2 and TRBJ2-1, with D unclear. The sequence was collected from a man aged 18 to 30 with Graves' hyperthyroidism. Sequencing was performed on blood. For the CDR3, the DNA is TGTGCCAGCAGTGCTCGACCGACGGTGAATGAGCAGTTCTTC. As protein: CASSARPTVNEQFF.